This record looks at one T cell receptor beta chain sequence and its context. Its antigen remains unknown. This entry comes from a study of T cell responses to AZD1222 COVID-19 vaccine. General study points: Spike as a whole was targeted by vaccine-associated CD4 TCRs, dominant at 160-218 and 743-854.

Germline CDR1 is LNHDA and CDR2 is SQIVND (reference sequence). V lost 8 bases and J 0 bases, leaving 41 bases between the germline ends. CDR3 length: 24 amino acids. Libraries were prepared by immunoSEQ multiplex PCR; TCRdb keeps only in-frame clonotypes and omits some of them. The sample lists some 140,000 clones, roughly nine tenths occurring once. The sample here was peripheral blood, taken on day 0 of AZD1222 vaccination. The receptor was isolated from an adult in good health. J is TRBJ1-5 and V is TRBV19; D not certain. CDR3 coding DNA: TGTGCCAGTTTCCGCATAATAGTAAACATAATCACACGCGATACTAGGTATAGCAATCAGCCCCAGCATTTT. Encoded protein: CASFRIIVNIITRDTRYSNQPQHF.